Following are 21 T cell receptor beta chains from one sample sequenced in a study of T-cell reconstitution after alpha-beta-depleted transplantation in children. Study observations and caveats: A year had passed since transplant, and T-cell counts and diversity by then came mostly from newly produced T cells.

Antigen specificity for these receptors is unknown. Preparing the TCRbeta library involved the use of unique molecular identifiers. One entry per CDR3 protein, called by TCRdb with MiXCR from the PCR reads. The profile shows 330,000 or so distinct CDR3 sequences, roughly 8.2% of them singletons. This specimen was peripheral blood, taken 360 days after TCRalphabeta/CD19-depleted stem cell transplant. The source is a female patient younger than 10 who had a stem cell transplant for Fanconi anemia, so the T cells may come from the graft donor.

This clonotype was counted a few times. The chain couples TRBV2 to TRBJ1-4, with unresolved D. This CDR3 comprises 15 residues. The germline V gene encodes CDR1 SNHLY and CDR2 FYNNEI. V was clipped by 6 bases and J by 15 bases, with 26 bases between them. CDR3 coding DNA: TGTGCCAGCAGCGAAACCCCACCCCACGGCCGGGTAGTGTTTTTT. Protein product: CASSETPPHGRVVFF.

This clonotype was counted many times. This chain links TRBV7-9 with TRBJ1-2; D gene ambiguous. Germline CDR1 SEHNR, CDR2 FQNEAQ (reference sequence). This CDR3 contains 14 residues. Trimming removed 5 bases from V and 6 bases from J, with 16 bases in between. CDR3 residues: CASSRDRLGHGYTF. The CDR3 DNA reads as TGTGCCAGCAGCCGCGATCGCCTCGGCCATGGCTACACCTTC.

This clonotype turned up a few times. In nucleotides, the CDR3 is TGTGCCAGCAGTTCCGTAGCGGGACCAGATACGCAGTATTTT. Its protein is CASSSVAGPDTQYF. This chain connects TRBV27 to TRBJ2-3; 8 nucleotides line up with TRBD2. The V gene's germline CDR1 is MNHEY and CDR2 SMNVEV (reference sequence). Losses at the gene ends were 4 bases for V and 4 bases for J; bases not matched to a gene: 4. The CDR3 has 14 amino acids.

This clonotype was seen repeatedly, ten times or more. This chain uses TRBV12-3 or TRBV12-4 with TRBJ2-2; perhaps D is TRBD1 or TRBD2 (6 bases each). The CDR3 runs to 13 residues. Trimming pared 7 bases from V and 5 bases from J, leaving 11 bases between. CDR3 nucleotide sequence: TGTGCCAGCACTCTAGGGGGGACCGGGGAGCTGTTTTTT. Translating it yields CASTLGGTGELFF.

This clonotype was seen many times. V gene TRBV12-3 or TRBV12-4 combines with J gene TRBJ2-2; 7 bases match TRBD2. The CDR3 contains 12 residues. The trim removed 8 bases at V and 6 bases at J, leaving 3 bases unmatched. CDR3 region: CASGRVAGELFF. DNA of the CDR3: TGTGCCAGCGGGAGGGTTGCCGGGGAGCTGTTTTTT.

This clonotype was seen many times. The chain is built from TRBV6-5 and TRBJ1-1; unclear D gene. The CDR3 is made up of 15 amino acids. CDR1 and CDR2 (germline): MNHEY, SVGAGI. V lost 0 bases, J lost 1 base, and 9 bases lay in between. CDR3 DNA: TGTGCCAGCAGTTACTCGGGAGGACCGAACACTGAAGCTTTCTTT. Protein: CASSYSGGPNTEAFF.

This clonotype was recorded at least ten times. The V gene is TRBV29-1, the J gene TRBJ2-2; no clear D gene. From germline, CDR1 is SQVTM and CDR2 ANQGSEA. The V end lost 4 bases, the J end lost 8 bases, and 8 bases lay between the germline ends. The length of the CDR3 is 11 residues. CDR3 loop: CSVGNSGELFF. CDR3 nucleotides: TGCAGCGTTGGGAATTCGGGGGAGCTGTTTTTT.

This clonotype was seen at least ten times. The CDR3 coding sequence is TGTGCCAGCAGCCAAGGAGGCGGCCCCTACGAGCAGTACTTC. This gives the protein CASSQGGGPYEQYF. The chain uses TRBV3-1 and TRBJ2-7; D is ambiguous. Germline CDR1 LGHDT, CDR2 YNNKEL (reference sequence). This CDR3 has 14 residues. V was trimmed by 1 base and J by 2 bases, leaving 9 bases between them.

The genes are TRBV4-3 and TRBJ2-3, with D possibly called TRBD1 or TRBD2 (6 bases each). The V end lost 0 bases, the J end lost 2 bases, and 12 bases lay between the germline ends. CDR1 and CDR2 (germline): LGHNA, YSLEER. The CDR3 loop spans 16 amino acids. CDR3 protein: CASSQEGAGFTDTQYF. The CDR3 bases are TGCGCCAGCAGCCAAGAGGGGGCGGGGTTCACAGATACGCAGTATTTT.

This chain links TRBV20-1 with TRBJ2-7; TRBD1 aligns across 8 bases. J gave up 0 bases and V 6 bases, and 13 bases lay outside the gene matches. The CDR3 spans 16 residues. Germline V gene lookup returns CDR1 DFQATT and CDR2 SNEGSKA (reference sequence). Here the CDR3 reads CSAPPRGLFSSYEQYF. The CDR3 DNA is TGCAGTGCCCCCCCCAGGGGGCTTTTTAGCTCCTACGAGCAGTACTTC.

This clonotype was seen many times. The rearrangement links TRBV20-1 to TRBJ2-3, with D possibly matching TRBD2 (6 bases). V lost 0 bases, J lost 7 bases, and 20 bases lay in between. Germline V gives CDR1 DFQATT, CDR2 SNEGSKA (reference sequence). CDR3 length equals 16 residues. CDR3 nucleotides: TGCAGTGCTAGAGATCCCCTAGCGAGATCTACCTATACGCAGTATTTT. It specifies CSARDPLARSTYTQYF.

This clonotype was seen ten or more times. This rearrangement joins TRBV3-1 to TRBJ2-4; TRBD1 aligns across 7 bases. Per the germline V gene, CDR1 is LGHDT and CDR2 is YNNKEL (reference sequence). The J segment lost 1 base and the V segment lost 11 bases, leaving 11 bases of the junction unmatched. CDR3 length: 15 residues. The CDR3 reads CAVEGGAGAKNIQYF. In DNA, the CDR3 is TGTGCCGTGGAAGGGGGCGCCGGGGCCAAAAACATTCAGTACTTC.

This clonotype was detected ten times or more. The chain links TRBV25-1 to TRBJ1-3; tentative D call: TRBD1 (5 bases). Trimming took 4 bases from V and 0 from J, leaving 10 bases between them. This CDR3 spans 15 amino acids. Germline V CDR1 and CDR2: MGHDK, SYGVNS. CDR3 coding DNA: TGTGCCAGCAGTGTTAGGGGTACCTCTGGAAACACCATATATTTT. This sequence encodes CASSVRGTSGNTIYF.

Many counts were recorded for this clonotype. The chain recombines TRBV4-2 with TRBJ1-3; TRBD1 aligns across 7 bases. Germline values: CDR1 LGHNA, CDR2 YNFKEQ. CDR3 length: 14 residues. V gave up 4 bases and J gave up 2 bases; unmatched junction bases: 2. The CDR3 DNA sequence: TGTGCCAGCAGCCTCGGGACAGCTGGAAACACCATATATTTT. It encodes CASSLGTAGNTIYF.

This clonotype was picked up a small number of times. CDR3: CASLGTGAKHTEAFF. CDR3 coding DNA: TGTGCCAGCCTCGGGACAGGGGCGAAACACACTGAAGCTTTCTTT. This chain uses TRBV2 with TRBJ1-1; 10 bases are a match to TRBD1. The CDR3 is 15 residues long. Trimming cost V 8 bases and J 3 bases; bases outside gene matches: 9. The V gene's germline CDR1 is SNHLY and CDR2 FYNNEI.

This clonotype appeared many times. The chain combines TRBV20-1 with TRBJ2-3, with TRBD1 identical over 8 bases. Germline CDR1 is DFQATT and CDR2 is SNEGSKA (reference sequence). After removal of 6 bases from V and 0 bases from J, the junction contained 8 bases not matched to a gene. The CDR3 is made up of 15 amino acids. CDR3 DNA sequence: TGCAGTGCCCCGAAAGGGGACAGGAGCACAGATACGCAGTATTTT. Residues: CSAPKGDRSTDTQYF.

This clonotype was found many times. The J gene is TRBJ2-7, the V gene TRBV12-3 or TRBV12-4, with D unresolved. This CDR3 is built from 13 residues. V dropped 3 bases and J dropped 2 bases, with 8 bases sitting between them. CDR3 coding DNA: TGTGCCAGCAGTTTCCAAATGGCCTACGAGCAGTACTTC. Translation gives CASSFQMAYEQYF.

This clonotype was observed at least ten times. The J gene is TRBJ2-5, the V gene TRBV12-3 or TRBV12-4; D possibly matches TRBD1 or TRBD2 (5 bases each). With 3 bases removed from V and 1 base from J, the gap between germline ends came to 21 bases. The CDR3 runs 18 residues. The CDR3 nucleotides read TGTGCCAGCAGTTTCTACTCTATTGGAGTTGGGGGCCAAGAGACCCAGTACTTC. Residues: CASSFYSIGVGGQETQYF.

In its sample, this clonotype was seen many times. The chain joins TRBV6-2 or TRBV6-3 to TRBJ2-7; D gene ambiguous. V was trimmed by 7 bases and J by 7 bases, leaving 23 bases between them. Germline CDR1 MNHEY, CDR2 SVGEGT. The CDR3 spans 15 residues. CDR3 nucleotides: TGTGCCAGCATTTTAGACCGGGCCTCGGGTGGTGAGCAGTACTTC. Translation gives CASILDRASGGEQYF.

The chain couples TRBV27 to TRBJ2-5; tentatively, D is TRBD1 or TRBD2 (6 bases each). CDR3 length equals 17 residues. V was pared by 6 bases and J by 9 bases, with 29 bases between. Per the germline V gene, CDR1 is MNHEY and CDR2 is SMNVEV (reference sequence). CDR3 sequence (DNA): TGTGCCAGCAGCTGGGGGACCGGGGGAGCGGATTCAGGGGCCCAGTACTTC. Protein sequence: CASSWGTGGADSGAQYF.

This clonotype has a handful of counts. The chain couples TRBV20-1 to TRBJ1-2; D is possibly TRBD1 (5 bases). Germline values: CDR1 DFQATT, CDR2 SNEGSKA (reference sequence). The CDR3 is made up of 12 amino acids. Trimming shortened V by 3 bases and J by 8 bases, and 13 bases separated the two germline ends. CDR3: CSASQGMDGYTF. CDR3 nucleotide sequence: TGCAGTGCTAGTCAGGGAATGGACGGCTACACCTTC.